This T cell receptor beta chain was obtained from a study of response to subunit inactivated influenza vaccine. The study, taken as a whole, reports: A suggestion made by the authors is that each seasonal influenza vaccination recruits few new T cells.

Trimming pared 5 bases from V and 2 bases from J, leaving 23 bases between. Germline V gene lookup returns CDR1 SGHAT and CDR2 FQDESV (reference sequence). The CDR3 spans 18 residues. Comment on this clonotype: The antigen remains unidentified.

TCRdb re-derived calls from the RT-PCR reads in MiXCR, one entry per CDR3 protein. The repertoire holds around 520,000 distinct CDR3 sequences, with about 11% as singletons. The sequencing used PBMCs from blood, collected on the day of vaccination. The J gene is TRBJ2-3, the V gene TRBV11-1; possibly TRBD1 for D (5 bases). The sequence derives from a man aged 45 to 65 who received an inactivated influenza vaccine. In nucleotides, the CDR3 is TGTGCCAGCAGCCCCTATCCCCAGGGATCAGGAGCCACAGATACGCAGTATTTT. This gives the protein CASSPYPQGSGATDTQYF.